One sample yielded the 14 T cell receptor beta chains listed below, sequenced in a study of metastatic and nonmetastatic thyroid tumors (dated by TCRdb to about 2020). Before undergoing thyroid surgery, none of the patients had been given any kind of treatment. Library preparation used PCR. Sequencer: Illumina HiSeq 4000. Starting from the raw public reads, TCRdb applied fastp trimming at Q25, assembled clones with MiXCR and retained in-frame beta chains. This sample gives about 24,000 clones in total; about 20% of them show up just once. The biggest ten clones account for under 9% of the sample. The sample comprised blood. All receptors derive from a female donor with papillary thyroid cancer or a benign thyroid nodule (not recorded which). Some clones in this sample may be carry-over from other donors' samples.

On this clone itself: No conserved phenylalanine or tryptophan is present at the end of the CDR3, so a read error is the likely explanation. The CDR3 here is CASSRNPAQETQYL. The CDR3 bases are TGTGCCAGTAGTAGGAACCCGGCCCAAGAGACACAGTACTTA. The chain has TRBV19 and TRBJ2-5; no firm D call. The CDR3 runs to 14 residues. Germline V gene lookup returns CDR1 LNHDA and CDR2 SQIVND (reference sequence).

In its sample, this clone was seen many times. The chain uses TRBV5-4 and TRBJ2-1; D is unclear. Looked up from germline, CDR1 is SGHNT and CDR2 is YYREEE (reference sequence). The V end lost 3 bases, the J end lost 5 bases, and 9 bases lay between the germline ends. The CDR3 covers 13 residues. CDR3 bases: TGTGCCAGCAGCTCCTCCCAAGACAATGAGCAGTTCTTC. It yields the protein CASSSSQDNEQFF.

About this clone: Because it lacks the conserved phenylalanine or tryptophan at the end, this CDR3 is likely a read error. V gene TRBV20-1 combines with J gene TRBJ2-1; D is unresolved. The germline V and J ends were trimmed by 0 bases and 5 bases, with 20 bases remaining between them. The germline V gene encodes CDR1 DFQATT and CDR2 SNEGSKA (reference sequence). This CDR3 is 17 amino acids long. The CDR3 DNA sequence: TGCAGTGCTAGAGATGGGGTGGCAGGCACCCCAAACAATGAGCAGTTCATC. This sequence encodes CSARDGVAGTPNNEQFI.

Note on this clone: One junction end does not reproduce the germline sequence, and a read error may be involved. The V call is TRBV7-8, the J call TRBJ2-5; a possible D gene is TRBD1 (6 bases). Germline assignment: CDR1 SGHVS and CDR2 FQNEAQ. The CDR3 consists of 14 residues. The DNA for the CDR3 is TGTGTCAGCAGCCAAGGGGCCAACAGGGAGACACAGTACTTC. This encodes CVSSQGANRETQYF.

The chain links TRBV6-1 to TRBJ1-5, with unresolved D. This CDR3 has 15 residues. Germline CDR1 MNHNS, CDR2 SASEGT. V dropped 8 bases and J dropped 0 bases, with 14 bases sitting between them. CDR3 nucleotides: TGTGCCAGCCAATTGACCTCATATAGCAATCAGCCCCAGCATTTT. This gives the protein CASQLTSYSNQPQHF.

The chain couples TRBV6-1 to TRBJ2-2; 10 nucleotides align to TRBD2. J lost 1 base, V lost 5 bases, and 4 bases had no gene match. Per germline, CDR1 MNHNS and CDR2 SASEGT. The CDR3 spans 16 residues. CDR3 sequence (DNA): TGTGCCAGCAGTCGCACTAGCGGGGTGAACACCGGGGAGCTGTTTTTT. It codes for CASSRTSGVNTGELFF.

The sample holds many counts of this clone. V usage is TRBV7-8 and J usage is TRBJ2-1; possibly TRBD1 or TRBD2 for D (5 bases each). Trimming took 7 bases from V and 3 from J, leaving 13 bases between them. The CDR3 totals 14 residues. CDR1 is SGHVS, CDR2 FQNEAQ, per germline. Here the CDR3 reads CASTPGTYYNEQFF. CDR3 sequence (DNA): TGTGCCAGCACCCCCGGGACCTACTACAATGAGCAGTTCTTC.

With regard to this clone: Germline and junction disagree at one end, which may indicate a read error. This chain joins TRBV20-1 and TRBJ2-3; no clear D. This CDR3 comprises 15 residues. The V gene's germline CDR1 is DFQATT and CDR2 SNEGSKA (reference sequence). CDR3 protein: CSAGSTVGFTDPQYF. CDR3 nucleotides: TGCAGTGCCGGAAGCACAGTGGGCTTCACAGATCCGCAGTATTTT.

The rearrangement uses TRBV2 and TRBJ2-5; D is undetermined. The CDR3 has 15 amino acids. The V end was cut by 8 bases, the J end by 1 base, with 17 bases between. The germline V gene encodes CDR1 SNHLY and CDR2 FYNNEI. The DNA of the CDR3 is TGTGCCAGCGGAGCCGGTACTATCGGCCAAGAGACCCAGTACTTC. This encodes CASGAGTIGQETQYF.

This clone occurred a few times. V is TRBV12-3 or TRBV12-4 and J is TRBJ1-4; D call uncertain. CDR3 length: 14 amino acids. V lost 3 bases and J 0 bases, leaving 5 bases between the germline ends. The chain's CDR3 is CASSFAATNEKLFF. Here the CDR3 DNA reads TGTGCCAGCAGTTTCGCAGCAACTAATGAAAAACTGTTTTTT.

V gene TRBV5-1 combines with J gene TRBJ2-1; D is unclear. Deletions cut 3 bases from V and 8 bases from J, with 6 bases between. The CDR3 sequence is 11 residues long. Germline V gene lookup returns CDR1 SGHRS and CDR2 YFSETQ. This CDR3 is CASSWVDEQFF. The DNA for the CDR3 is TGCGCCAGCAGCTGGGTCGATGAGCAGTTCTTC.

This clone is labeled as medium-sized. CDR3 DNA: TGCGCCAGCAGTGAGTCAACAGGGAACTCACCCCTCCACTTT. Encoded protein: CASSESTGNSPLHF. The chain combines TRBV10-1 with TRBJ1-6, with D tentatively TRBD1 (6 bases). V was cut by 0 bases and J by 10 bases, with 10 bases left in between. The germline V gene has CDR1 WNHNN and CDR2 SYGVQD (reference sequence). This CDR3 comprises 14 residues.

The chain recombines TRBV7-2 with TRBJ2-7; D unclear. The end of the DNA fits TRBJ2-5 better, so the J call may be wrong. CDR3 length equals 13 residues. From germline, CDR1 is SGHTA and CDR2 FQGNSA. DNA for the CDR3: TGTGCCAGCAGCTTACGGAAACAAGAGACCCAGTACTTC. Its translation is CASSLRKQETQYF.

The sample holds many counts of this clone. The chain couples TRBV28 to TRBJ1-5; D ambiguous. The CDR3 is 13 amino acids. Germline-derived CDR1 and CDR2 are MDHEN and SYDVKM. The ends were cut back, 4 bases at V and 6 bases at J, with 10 bases in the middle. The CDR3 loop is CASSSSLFQPQHF. The DNA of the CDR3 is TGTGCCAGCAGTTCCTCTCTATTTCAGCCCCAGCATTTT.